This TCR beta chain is drawn from a study of shared clonotypes between healthy human individuals. Overall study: Per donor, three plates held CD4 naive cells, three held CD4 memory, two held CD8 naive and one held CD8 memory. Overall study results and limits: Non-shared clonotypes had lower generation probabilities than clonotypes shared by all four sorted-subset donors. Among donors, sharing of clonotypes was expected to be affected by sequencing depth.

Libraries were prepared by immunoSEQ multiplex PCR; TCRdb keeps only in-frame clonotypes and omits some of them. The data contain roughly 760,000 clones, about 74% of them singletons. The germline V gene has CDR1 SGHNT and CDR2 YYREEE (reference sequence). The trim removed 2 bases at V and 2 bases at J, leaving 2 bases unmatched. The CDR3 totals 14 residues. Points on this clone: The antigen is not known.

This clonotype was obtained from a woman in her twenties or thirties in good health. Sequencing was carried out using memory CD4+ T cells sorted from blood. The subset denotes: CD45RA-negative fraction. V gene TRBV5-4 combines with J gene TRBJ1-2; TRBD1 agrees at 8 bases. Here the CDR3 DNA reads TGTGCCAGCAGCTTCCGGACAGGGAACTATGGCTACACCTTC. Amino acids: CASSFRTGNYGYTF.